This T cell receptor beta chain was profiled in a study of CD8+ T cells in alopecia areata. CDR3 length: 13 residues. CDR1 is SQVTM and CDR2 is ANQGSEA in the germline V gene. Sequencing relied on a cDNA template that was reverse transcribed from extracted RNA. Profiling relied on immunoSEQ multiplex PCR, and the TCRdb table lists in-frame clones only, not all of them. The table has about 98,000 clones, less than 50% seen once. This clone was seen only a few times. Its matching antigen is unknown. Study results and caveats: Patients displayed less clarity in TCR sharing than mice, a finding possibly related to HLA.

Material: CD4+ T cells sorted from blood. V gene TRBV29-1 combines with J gene TRBJ2-1, with a weak D call TRBD2 (6 bases). The receptor was derived from a human donor with alopecia areata. In DNA form, the CDR3 reads TGCATCGTGGAGGGAAGGGCCCACAATGAGCAGTTCTTC. This translates into CIVEGRAHNEQFF.